This passage covers 17 T cell receptor beta chains from one sample sequenced in a study of blood T cell repertoires in COVID-19. Only in-frame clones appear in the TCRdb table, and some are missing; sequencing was by immunoSEQ multiplex PCR. The sample shows around 300,000 clones, more than 80% of them seen only once. Sequenced sample: peripheral blood. These receptors originate from a woman aged 45-65 years with COVID-19, enrolled during active disease.

Here the CDR3 DNA reads TGCAGCGTCGCTCGACAGAACACTGAAGCTTTCTTT. Amino acid sequence: CSVARQNTEAFF. The chain recombines TRBV29-1 with TRBJ1-1; D is undetermined. Deletions cut 6 bases from V and 1 base from J, with 9 bases between. Germline-derived CDR1 and CDR2 are SQVTM and ANQGSEA. CDR3 length equals 12 residues.

This clone was detected a few times. The chain joins TRBV3-1 (or the pseudogene TRBV3-2) to TRBJ1-1; D is unclear. Germline CDR1 reads LGHDT; CDR2 reads YNNKEL (reference sequence). The CDR3 consists of 12 residues. Trimming took 1 base from V and 7 from J, leaving 7 bases between them. Written as DNA, the CDR3 is TGTGCCAGCAGCCAAGGAGCGATTGAAGCTTTCTTT. Translating it yields CASSQGAIEAFF.

This sequence joins TRBV6-2 or TRBV6-3 and TRBJ1-5, with 8 bases lining up with TRBD1. The CDR3 has 17 residues. The ends lost 2 bases at V and 1 base at J; junction bases unmatched: 7. CDR1 and CDR2 from the germline V gene are MNHEY and SVGEGT. The CDR3 sequence is CASSYETGEGSNQPQHF. CDR3 bases: TGTGCCAGCAGTTACGAGACAGGGGAAGGAAGCAATCAGCCCCAGCATTTT.

Worth noting for this clone: Other nucleotide sequences in the sample specify the same CDR3. The rearrangement uses TRBV11-3 and TRBJ1-1, with 11 bases that match TRBD1. The length of the CDR3 is 15 residues. V lost 2 bases to trimming and J lost 4 bases; unmatched junction nucleotides: 3. Germline V gives CDR1 SGHNT, CDR2 YENEEA. CDR3 sequence reads: CASSLSGTGGTEAFF. DNA for the CDR3: TGTGCCAGCAGCTTATCCGGGACAGGGGGCACTGAAGCTTTCTTT.

Concerning this clone: Other nucleotide sequences from this sample produce the same CDR3. The gene calls are TRBV13 and TRBJ2-7; TRBD2 matches 14 bases. Losses at the gene ends were 2 bases for V and 4 bases for J; bases not matched to a gene: 1. Germline loops: CDR1 PRHDT, CDR2 FYEKMQ (reference sequence). The CDR3 runs 15 residues. The CDR3 is CASSLRLAGGYEQYF. The CDR3 DNA reads as TGTGCCAGCAGCTTACGACTAGCGGGAGGGTACGAGCAGTACTTC.

In this sample, this clone turned up a few times. The gene calls are TRBV11-2 and TRBJ1-2; 7 bases map to TRBD1. CDR3 length: 13 amino acids. The trim removed 5 bases at V and 5 bases at J, leaving 5 bases unmatched. Germline V gene sequence: CDR1 SGHAT, CDR2 FQNNGV. CDR3 nucleotides: TGTGCCAGCAGCCAGGGACAGCTGTATGGCTACACCTTC. It specifies CASSQGQLYGYTF. The full variable domain, with the rest looked up from reference TRBV11-2 and TRBJ1-2, is EAGVAQSPRYKIIEKRQSVAFWCNPISGHATLYWYQQILGQGPKLLIQFQNNGVVDDSQLPKDRFSAERLKGVDSTLKIQPAKLEDSAVYLCASSQGQLYGYTFGSGTRLTVV.

The V gene is TRBV11-3, the J gene TRBJ1-1, with a possible D match to TRBD1 (5 bases). V lost 0 bases and J 5 bases, leaving 13 bases between the germline ends. This CDR3 spans 15 amino acids. Germline values: CDR1 SGHNT, CDR2 YENEEA. The CDR3 loop reads CASSLERGRRTEAFF. CDR3 DNA sequence: TGTGCCAGCAGCTTAGAGCGGGGACGTAGGACTGAAGCTTTCTTT.

The rearrangement joins TRBV24-1 to TRBJ2-1, with a possible D match to TRBD1 (8 bases). The CDR3 has 15 amino acids. The V gene's germline CDR1 is KGHDR and CDR2 SFDVKD. The V and J ends lost 8 bases and 4 bases respectively, with 17 bases between them. CDR3 DNA sequence: TGTGCCACCAAACCTACAGGGGGGGAGTACAATGAGCAGTTCTTC. It specifies CATKPTGGEYNEQFF.

The genes are TRBV9 and TRBJ2-7; D may be TRBD1 (6 bases). Trimming left V 0 bases short and J 4 bases short, with 14 bases between. Germline values: CDR1 SGDLS, CDR2 YYNGEE. The length of the CDR3 is 15 residues. The CDR3 DNA is TGTGCCAGCAGCGTAGGATCAACAGGGATATACGAGCAGTACTTC. Protein sequence: CASSVGSTGIYEQYF.

V usage is TRBV2 and J usage is TRBJ2-7, with 7 bases aligning to TRBD1. The CDR3 runs to 14 residues. The V and J ends lost 9 bases and 0 bases, in that order; junction bases with no gene match: 8. CDR1 SNHLY and CDR2 FYNNEI come from the germline V gene. CDR3 loop: CASRRTGSSYEQYF. The CDR3 nucleotides are TGTGCCAGTAGACGGACAGGTAGCTCCTACGAGCAGTACTTC.

The chain uses TRBV30 and TRBJ2-7; TRBD1 matches 8 bases. Unmatched junction bases numbered 4, after V lost 1 base and J lost 2 bases. The CDR3 length is 14 residues. Germline V gene data show CDR1 as GTSNPN and CDR2 as SVGIG (reference sequence). The CDR3 sequence is CAWSGTGRTYEQYF. In nucleotides, the CDR3 is TGTGCCTGGAGTGGGACAGGGAGGACCTACGAGCAGTACTTC.

The rearrangement joins TRBV23-1 to TRBJ2-6; 10 positions match TRBD1. TRBV23-1 is an open reading frame, and its role is uncertain. The CDR3 covers 18 residues. Trimming cost V 1 base and J 1 base; bases outside gene matches: 4. The CDR3 DNA sequence: TGCGCCAGCAGTCAATTAGGACAGGGGGATTCTGGGGCCAACGTCCTGACTTTC. This gives the protein CASSQLGQGDSGANVLTF.

The chain recombines TRBV11-3 with TRBJ1-2; D is possibly TRBD1 (6 bases). This CDR3 comprises 13 residues. Between the trimmed V and J ends, which lost 2 bases and 6 bases, there was a span of 10 bases. Germline-derived CDR1 and CDR2 are SGHNT and YENEEA. CDR3 sequence: CASSLPQGNGYTF. CDR3 nucleotide sequence: TGTGCCAGCAGCTTACCCCAGGGGAATGGCTACACCTTC. Looking up the rest from reference TRBV11-3 and TRBJ1-2 gives the full variable domain: EAGVVQSPRYKIIEKKQPVAFWCNPISGHNTLYWYLQNLGQGPELLIRYENEEAVDDSQLPKDRFSAERLKGVDSTLKIQPAELGDSAVYLCASSLPQGNGYTFGSGTRLTVV.

This rearrangement joins TRBV7-9 to TRBJ2-3, with a possible D match to TRBD2 (5 bases). Per germline, CDR1 SEHNR and CDR2 FQNEAQ (reference sequence). The CDR3 contains 14 residues. V lost 2 bases to trimming and J lost 3 bases, with 9 bases between them. The CDR3 sequence is CASSLTGFTDTQYF. CDR3 nucleotides: TGTGCCAGCAGCTTAACGGGATTTACAGATACGCAGTATTTT.

The genes are TRBV24-1 and TRBJ1-2, with 9 bases aligning to TRBD1. The CDR3 is 19 residues long. Germline lookup yields CDR1 KGHDR and CDR2 SFDVKD. Losses at the gene ends were 0 bases for V and 4 bases for J; bases not matched to a gene: 14. The CDR3 region has the DNA TGTGCCACCAGTGATTTGGGGACCATGGACAGGGGAGGTAGCTATGGCTACACCTTC. Its protein product is CATSDLGTMDRGGSYGYTF.

The table lists this clone with a few counts. The gene calls are TRBV20-1 and TRBJ1-2; weak D call: TRBD1 (6 bases). V was trimmed by 4 bases and J by 8 bases, leaving 11 bases between them. CDR1 is DFQATT and CDR2 is SNEGSKA in the germline V gene (reference sequence). The CDR3 length is 11 residues. The CDR3 DNA reads as TGCAGTGCTACTACAGGGTCCGGCTACACCTTC. Encoded protein: CSATTGSGYTF.

The chain carries TRBV5-8 and TRBJ1-1; maybe TRBD1 (5 bases). The germline V gene encodes CDR1 SGHTS and CDR2 YDEGEE. V was cut by 0 bases and J by 1 base, with 19 bases left in between. The length of the CDR3 is 18 residues. The CDR3 nucleotides are TGTGCCAGCAGCTTGGGTTTCACAGGAAGACAGAAGAACACTGAAGCTTTCTTT. Translating gives CASSLGFTGRQKNTEAFF.